The next 15 T cell receptor beta chains were all read from a single sample in a study of CD8+CD57+ T cells in acquired aplastic anemia. CD8+CD57+ cell expansion had been shown by flow cytometry in patients chosen for sequencing. The template used for profiling TCR beta VDJ and CDR3 was genomic DNA. TCRdb fed the reads into MiXCR, producing one record per CDR3 protein. The sample records about 95,000 distinct CDR3 sequences, roughly two thirds being singletons. The material sequenced was sorted CD4+, CD8+, or CD8+CD57+ T cells (not recorded which) from PBMCs. These receptors all stem from a human donor with aplastic anemia.

The chain couples TRBV20-1 to TRBJ2-7, with 9 bases identical to TRBD2. V gave up 1 base and J gave up 4 bases; unmatched junction bases: 2. The CDR3 runs 13 residues. CDR1 and CDR2 (germline): DFQATT, SNEGSKA (reference sequence). CDR3 DNA: TGCAGTGCTAGAGTGGCGGGAGGGTACGAGCAGTACTTC. Amino acid sequence: CSARVAGGYEQYF.

The chain employs TRBV20-1 and TRBJ1-4; TRBD1 might be the D (6 bases). CDR1 and CDR2 from the germline V gene are DFQATT and SNEGSKA (reference sequence). The CDR3 contains 14 residues. Trimming stripped 3 bases from V and 2 bases from J, with 10 bases between. The CDR3 protein is CSASPGVTNEKLFF. CDR3 sequence (DNA): TGCAGTGCTAGCCCAGGGGTCACTAATGAAAAACTGTTTTTT.

This sequence joins TRBV29-1 and TRBJ1-3; no reliable D call. The CDR3 has 13 amino acids. Germline CDR1 and CDR2: SQVTM and ANQGSEA. Trimming pared 5 bases from V and 0 bases from J, leaving 8 bases between. In DNA, the CDR3 is TGCAGCGTTTTCTCTAACTCTGGAAACACCATATATTTT. The encoded protein is CSVFSNSGNTIYF.

The chain uses TRBV5-5 and TRBJ1-6; TRBD1 matches at 11 bases. This CDR3 region has 15 residues. V lost 3 bases to trimming and J lost 8 bases; unmatched junction nucleotides: 4. Germline V gene sequence: CDR1 SGHKS, CDR2 YYEKEE (reference sequence). Here the CDR3 reads CASSSRTGGHSPLHF. CDR3 DNA: TGTGCCAGCAGCTCACGGACAGGGGGCCATTCACCCCTCCACTTT.

This clonotype showed up just a few times. The chain couples TRBV7-9 to TRBJ1-2; D perhaps matches TRBD1 (6 bases). The germline V gene encodes CDR1 SEHNR and CDR2 FQNEAQ (reference sequence). This CDR3 is built from 11 residues. Between the trimmed V and J ends, which lost 4 bases and 8 bases, there was a span of 8 bases. CDR3 in DNA: TGTGCCAGCAGCTATCAGGGGGGCTACACCTTC. Its translation: CASSYQGGYTF.

The chain recombines TRBV14 with TRBJ2-2; 7 nucleotides line up with TRBD2. Trimming at V came to 4 bases and at J to 1 base, leaving 3 bases not matched to a gene. The CDR3 totals 15 residues. CDR1 and CDR2 (germline): SGHDN, FVKESK. CDR3 nucleotide sequence: TGTGCCAGCAGCCCTGGACTAGTGAACACCGGGGAGCTGTTTTTT. This translates into CASSPGLVNTGELFF.

This clonotype has a count of ten or more. This sequence joins TRBV15 and TRBJ1-3; TRBD1 is a possible D gene (5 bases). CDR1 LNHNV and CDR2 YYDKDF come from the germline V gene (reference sequence). The V end lost 0 bases, the J end lost 0 bases, and 12 bases lay between the germline ends. This CDR3 is 17 amino acids long. The CDR3 DNA reads as TGTGCCACCAGCAGAGAGCACAGGCTGAGCTCTGGAAACACCATATATTTT. Translating it yields CATSREHRLSSGNTIYF.

This sequence joins TRBV24-1 and TRBJ2-3; 9 bases agree with TRBD1. There are 15 residues in the CDR3. J lost 3 bases, V lost 5 bases, and 5 bases had no gene match. The V gene's germline CDR1 is KGHDR and CDR2 SFDVKD. CDR3 DNA sequence: TGTGCCACCAGTGCTCCCGGGACAGGGACAGATACGCAGTATTTT. Translation gives CATSAPGTGTDTQYF.

The chain employs TRBV11-2 and TRBJ2-7, with unresolved D. The CDR3 consists of 12 residues. The germline V gene has CDR1 SGHAT and CDR2 FQNNGV. V was clipped by 3 bases and J by 5 bases, with 8 bases between them. CDR3 region: CASSLEVHEQYF. CDR3 sequence (DNA): TGTGCCAGCAGCTTGGAAGTACACGAGCAGTACTTC.

The rearrangement links TRBV20-1 to TRBJ2-7; TRBD1 is a possible D gene (6 bases). CDR3 length: 15 amino acids. The germline V and J ends were trimmed by 0 bases and 1 base, with 13 bases remaining between them. Germline V gene lookup returns CDR1 DFQATT and CDR2 SNEGSKA (reference sequence). The CDR3 region is CSARDHFGQSYEQYF. Here the CDR3 DNA reads TGCAGTGCTAGAGACCACTTCGGACAGTCCTACGAGCAGTACTTC.

The genes are TRBV20-1 and TRBJ2-5, with 7 positions matching TRBD1. This CDR3 spans 12 amino acids. V lost 5 bases, J lost 5 bases, and 5 bases stayed unmatched. Germline-derived CDR1 and CDR2 are DFQATT and SNEGSKA (reference sequence). In DNA, the CDR3 is TGCAGTGCTCTGACAGGGCGGGAGACCCAGTACTTC. It codes for CSALTGRETQYF.

This clonotype was detected only a few times. V usage is TRBV20-1 and J usage is TRBJ1-1; D possibly corresponds to TRBD1 (6 bases). Germline V gene sequence: CDR1 DFQATT, CDR2 SNEGSKA (reference sequence). The CDR3 has 14 residues. The ends were cut back, 1 base at V and 4 bases at J, with 13 bases in the middle. The CDR3 DNA reads as TGCAGTGCTAGAGTACAGGGCGGAAGCACTGAAGCTTTCTTT. It translates to CSARVQGGSTEAFF.

The V gene is TRBV20-1, the J gene TRBJ1-1; the D gene is possibly TRBD1 (5 bases). The CDR3 is 10 residues long. Trimming removed 5 bases at V and 7 bases at J, with 8 bases between. Germline V gene data show CDR1 as DFQATT and CDR2 as SNEGSKA (reference sequence). CDR3 sequence (DNA): TGCAGTGCTGGGGCGGATGAAGCTTTCTTT. This codes for CSAGADEAFF.

The chain has TRBV7-9 and TRBJ2-5; D not resolved. V shed 5 bases and J shed 5 bases, with 6 bases lying between them. CDR3 length: 11 amino acids. Germline V gene lookup returns CDR1 SEHNR and CDR2 FQNEAQ (reference sequence). CDR3 sequence (DNA): TGTGCCAGCAGCGTAGGGGAGACCCAGTACTTC. Protein sequence: CASSVGETQYF.

Regarding this clonotype: With a much larger clone just one base away, this may be a read error. This chain joins TRBV6-4 and TRBJ2-1; 10 positions agree with TRBD1. Germline CDR1 MRHNA, CDR2 SNTAGT. This CDR3 has 16 amino acids. The CDR3 region has the DNA TGTGCCGGCAGTGACTTGGGACAGGGGTCTTCCAATGAGCAGTTCTTC. This codes for CAGSDLGQGSSNEQFF.